This T cell receptor beta chain was documented in a study of cytomegalovirus exposure and HLA in healthy donors. The study's findings and limits: Because they were indistinguishable, some V segments, including TRBV6-2 and TRBV6-3, were excluded. Available immune exposure information covered CMV serostatus only.

Deletions cut 4 bases from V and 4 bases from J, with 19 bases between. Germline V gives CDR1 MGHDK, CDR2 SYGVNS. The CDR3 sequence is 16 residues long. The donors were healthy bone marrow donors. Amplification used 60 Vbeta primers and 13 Jbeta primers. In the original analysis: A later analysis counted around 80 million unique TCR beta chains, roughly 11 million shared. Profiling relied on immunoSEQ multiplex PCR, and the TCRdb table lists in-frame clones only, not all of them. The DNA was the basis for D and trimming; V, J and clone size are from that table. This sample has over 150,000 clones, with 70% to 80% found just once. Details on this clone: Its antigen is as yet unknown.

Sample: PBMCs. The J gene is TRBJ1-1, the V gene TRBV25-1; D is possibly TRBD1 (5 bases). This receptor was obtained from a male donor in good health and CMV-seronegative. The chain's CDR3 is CASSGLWQGRSTEAFF. In DNA form, the CDR3 reads TGTGCCAGCAGTGGCCTGTGGCAGGGAAGGAGCACTGAAGCTTTCTTT. The whole variable domain, remainder taken from reference TRBV25-1 and TRBJ1-1, is EADIYQTPRYLVIGTGKKITLECSQTMGHDKMYWYQQDPGMELHLIHYSYGVNSTEKGDLSSESTVSRIRTEHFPLTLESARPSHTSQYLCASSGLWQGRSTEAFFGQGTRLTVV.